This T cell receptor beta chain was profiled in a study of blood T cell repertoires in COVID-19 (dated by TCRdb to about 2020). The study in broad terms: The collaborator samples originated in the United States, Italy and Spain and spanned the acute and convalescent phases of COVID-19. A freely available public database, intended as a resource for researchers studying the immune response to SARS-CoV-2, is where the repertoires were released. The dataset comprised deeply sampled blood TCRbeta repertoires from subjects exposed to, actively infected with, or recovered from COVID-19. Where HLA class I and class II types were available, the types were taken from metadata supplied by the sample provider, not from assay-based typing. The material from the prospective study consisted of cDNA or gDNA derived from T cells, B-cell-depleted T cells, or PBMCs. The sample metadata nearly always contained a de-identified subject ID, COVID-19 status, age in years and sex. Samples were obtained from the ongoing ImmuneRACE study (first 160 participants) and from approximately 1,200 subjects provided by 6 global collaborators. The study at large found these results: Clinical and demographic metadata were provided uncurated, with the amount varying by source and participant.

Cut back by 2 bases and 2 bases, the V and J ends lie 9 bases apart. The CDR3 has 14 amino acids, counting the end cysteine and phenylalanine. Only the CDR3 DNA is retained, 42 bases long and in frame from the first base. For CDR1 and CDR2, the germline V gene lists SGHRS and YFSETQ. Concerning this clone itself: The clone's antigen remains unknown. No much larger clone exists at a distance of one base, and base qualities are not known.

TCRbeta CDR3 regions were amplified from genomic DNA by means of the immunoSEQ Assay, a bias-controlled multiplex PCR. The paper's data handling went like this. Nucleated cell counts per sample were estimated from amplification of reference gene primers within the assay. To quantify the absolute abundance of each unique TCRbeta CDR3 rearrangement, sequence reads were collapsed and filtered. For each sample, productive Simpson clonality was calculated as the square root of Simpson's diversity index over productive rearrangements. TCRdb holds this immuneACCESS table with in-frame rearrangements only. Some clones are missing; in checked studies, unresolved V genes explain under half, and the rest has no known cause. D and trimming come from the DNA, and the V and J calls and clone size come from that table. The sample profile shows 250,000 or so clones; around 84% of them were found once. In total, the top ten clones hold about 7% of the sample.

In the prospective study, participants were about 18 to 89 years old, resided in about 25 geographic areas of the United States, and were enrolled through a virtual design. Cohort assignment in the prospective study relied on participant-reported clinical history from a screening survey and a study questionnaire. Exposed participants had been in contact, within 2 weeks of entering the study, with a person who had a PCR-confirmed or clinician-diagnosed case of COVID-19. Each participant in the prospective study had whole blood, serum and a nasopharyngeal or oropharyngeal swab collected by mobile phlebotomists. Additional blood draws and questionnaires over an approximately two-month period could optionally be provided by prospective study participants. Prospective study blood samples were shipped either frozen or at room temperature before DNA extraction.

Material: PBMCs or T cells enriched from blood (not recorded which). The V and J segments used are TRBV5-1 and TRBJ2-3, with the D gene not clear enough to name. This TCR came from a woman aged 45 to 65 who had been exposed to COVID-19. The nucleotide sequence reads as follows: TGCGCCAGCAGCTTAAGCTTGATCACAGATACGCAGTATTTT. Translated, this is CASSLSLITDTQYF.